Below, one T cell receptor beta chain is given with its context. Its antigen is as yet unknown. TCRdb ran MiXCR on the 5' RACE reads and lists one entry per CDR3 protein. The repertoire holds approximately 220,000 distinct CDR3 sequences, with 20% to 30% as singletons. The sample is drawn from a study of CD8 T cells in ankylosing spondylitis. General study points: Both synovial fluid and blood in reactive arthritis had previously been reported to carry some motif variants. Seemingly characteristic of ankylosing spondylitis blood was a TCR beta motif consisting of under 10 highly homologous variants. Disease-associated clonotypes exhibited CD8+ identity and were relatively infrequent in peripheral blood. Disease-linked clones were reportedly significantly enriched in matched ankylosing spondylitis synovial fluid.

The source material was blood, either unsorted or a sorted T cell fraction (not recorded which). This TCR came from a male donor with ankylosing spondylitis or in good health (not recorded which).

The CDR3 region is CASRAPGYEKLFF. The DNA of the CDR3 is TGTGCCAGCAGGGCCCCGGGGTATGAAAAACTGTTTTTT. The genes are TRBV6-1 and TRBJ1-4; D not certain. V was clipped by 6 bases and J by 6 bases, with 11 bases between them. This CDR3 spans 13 amino acids. The germline gives CDR1 MNHNS, CDR2 SASEGT.